These 15 T cell receptor beta chains were sequenced from one sample in a study of early T cells in non-severe SARS-CoV-2 infection. TCRdb re-derived calls from the 5' RACE reads in MiXCR, one entry per CDR3 protein. This sample has roughly 80,000 distinct CDR3 sequences; about an eighth occur once, and the top ten carry around 3%. Sequenced sample: whole blood. The source of these receptors is an adult who was a healthcare worker with PCR-confirmed SARS-CoV-2 infection or an uninfected control (not recorded which).

This clonotype was counted many times. The V call is TRBV28, the J call TRBJ2-7; 8 bases agree with TRBD2. V shed 9 bases and J 1 base; nucleotides not matched to a gene: 11. Germline V gives CDR1 MDHEN, CDR2 SYDVKM. The CDR3 covers 15 residues. For the CDR3, the DNA is TGTGCCAGTTACTTGAGCGGGGGCCCTTCCTACGAGCAGTACTTC. This gives the protein CASYLSGGPSYEQYF.

This clonotype was seen more than once but under ten times. The chain recombines TRBV12-2 with TRBJ2-1. TRBV12-2 is reported as a pseudogene. The CDR3 spans 10 residues. In DNA form, the CDR3 reads TGTGCAAGTCGCCTAGATGAGCAGTTCTTC. Its protein product is CASRLDEQFF.

The chain combines TRBV7-6 with TRBJ1-2, with D uncertain. Germline V gene data show CDR1 as SGHVS and CDR2 as FNYEAQ. With 5 bases removed from V and 8 bases from J, the gap between germline ends came to 12 bases. The CDR3 has 12 residues. The CDR3 DNA reads TGTGCCAGCAGCGCAGGACTTGGCGGCTACACCTTC. Translation gives CASSAGLGGYTF.

The sample holds many counts of this clonotype. The chain is built from TRBV7-2 and TRBJ2-3; 8 nucleotides align to TRBD2. The CDR3 totals 17 residues. V lost 4 bases and J lost 8; bases outside the gene matches: 17. The germline V gene has CDR1 SGHTA and CDR2 FQGNSA. Here the CDR3 reads CASSSGVLAGPTGTQYF. As DNA, the CDR3 is TGTGCCAGCAGCTCCGGGGTATTAGCGGGGCCCACGGGTACGCAGTATTTT.

This clonotype has just a few counts. The V call is TRBV11-2, the J call TRBJ2-3; 10 nucleotides match TRBD1. The CDR3 runs to 17 residues. Germline CDR1 reads SGHAT; CDR2 reads FQNNGV. The ends lost 4 bases at V and 3 bases at J; junction bases unmatched: 10. CDR3 sequence (DNA): TGTGCCAGCAGCTCGCGAGACAGGGGGCGCCGGACAGATACGCAGTATTTT. Its translation: CASSSRDRGRRTDTQYF.

This clonotype was counted ten times or more. V gene TRBV30 combines with J gene TRBJ1-6; 10 positions match TRBD1. Germline CDR1 reads GTSNPN; CDR2 reads SVGIG (reference sequence). This CDR3 has 17 residues. Trimming cost V 3 bases and J 10 bases; bases outside gene matches: 15. The CDR3 loop reads CAWSGQLSDRGNSPLHF. As DNA, the CDR3 is TGTGCCTGGAGCGGACAACTTTCGGACAGGGGGAACTCACCCCTCCACTTT.

This clonotype has only a few counts. The chain uses TRBV27 and TRBJ1-5, with a possible D match to TRBD1 (5 bases). CDR1 MNHEY and CDR2 SMNVEV come from the germline V gene (reference sequence). The CDR3 contains 20 residues. Trimming removed 5 bases at V and 2 bases at J, with 28 bases between. The CDR3 sequence is CASSPYIPTRGVSGNQPQHF. The CDR3 region has the DNA TGTGCCAGCAGTCCCTACATCCCGACACGAGGGGTGAGTGGCAATCAGCCCCAGCATTTT.

Worth noting for this clonotype: Since a much larger clone is just one base distant, this may be a read error. Because it lacks the conserved phenylalanine or tryptophan at the end, this CDR3 is likely a read error. The V and J genes are TRBV3-1 and TRBJ2-7; TRBD2 matches 9 bases. Per germline, CDR1 LGHDT and CDR2 YNNKEL (reference sequence). The CDR3 spans 16 residues. The J segment lost 0 bases and the V segment lost 0 bases, leaving 3 bases of the junction unmatched. For the CDR3, the DNA is TGTGCCAGCAGCCAAGAGAGCGGGGGGACCTCCTACGAGCAGTACTCC. Protein product: CASSQESGGTSYEQYS.

This clonotype was detected ten times or more. V and J are TRBV25-1 and TRBJ1-6; no firm D call. The CDR3 covers 17 residues. Germline CDR1 and CDR2: MGHDK and SYGVNS. V was pared by 3 bases and J by 4 bases, with 16 bases between. This CDR3 reads CASSDGGRHAYNSPLHF. CDR3 DNA: TGTGCCAGCAGTGATGGCGGCAGACACGCTTATAATTCACCCCTCCACTTT.

This clonotype has just a few counts. This chain joins TRBV7-2 and TRBJ2-3, with D perhaps being TRBD1 or TRBD2 (6 bases each). CDR3 size: 15 residues. Trimming took off 4 bases at V and 8 bases at J, with 19 bases between the two ends. Germline V lookup: CDR1 SGHTA, CDR2 FQGNSA. The CDR3 region has the DNA TGTGCCAGCAGCTCCCAATCCGGGGGCCGGGTTACGCAGTATTTT. As protein: CASSSQSGGRVTQYF.

The chain couples TRBV5-1 to TRBJ2-3; D perhaps matches TRBD2 (5 bases). Trimming cost V 4 bases and J 0 bases, with 21 bases left between them. The CDR3 is 18 amino acids. CDR1 is SGHRS and CDR2 is YFSETQ in the germline V gene. The CDR3 region is CASSPIPVTIPSTDTQYF. DNA for the CDR3: TGCGCCAGCAGCCCCATCCCGGTGACTATCCCTAGCACAGATACGCAGTATTTT.

This clonotype was observed at least ten times. The chain couples TRBV30 to TRBJ1-5; 8 bases agree with TRBD1. This CDR3 has 14 amino acids. J lost 6 bases, V lost 1 base, and 5 bases had no gene match. The V gene's germline CDR1 is GTSNPN and CDR2 SVGIG (reference sequence). CDR3 sequence reads: CAWSAGQGLQPQHF. In DNA form, the CDR3 reads TGTGCCTGGAGTGCCGGACAGGGTCTTCAGCCCCAGCATTTT.

The sample holds a few counts of this clonotype. The chain is built from TRBV6-5 and TRBJ1-4; D call uncertain. Germline V gene sequence: CDR1 MNHEY, CDR2 SVGAGI. The CDR3 contains 14 residues. Trimming took off 0 bases at V and 7 bases at J, with 9 bases between the two ends. The CDR3 loop is CASSYSIRAEKLFF. CDR3 bases: TGTGCCAGCAGTTACTCGATTCGGGCTGAAAAACTGTTTTTT.

This clonotype was seen ten or more times. CDR3 residues: CASRPGLAGGEQFF. DNA for the CDR3: TGTGCCAGCAGACCGGGACTAGCGGGGGGTGAGCAGTTCTTC. The chain joins TRBV2 to TRBJ2-1; 15 positions match TRBD2. The CDR3 runs 14 residues. Germline assignment: CDR1 SNHLY and CDR2 FYNNEI. V dropped 6 bases and J dropped 9; count of bases not matched to a gene: 3.

J is TRBJ2-3 and V is TRBV7-9, with unresolved D. The CDR3 consists of 14 residues. The germline V gene has CDR1 SEHNR and CDR2 FQNEAQ (reference sequence). V was trimmed by 10 bases and J by 0 bases, leaving 14 bases between them. The CDR3 protein is CATAPLSSTDTQYF. CDR3 DNA: TGTGCCACGGCCCCGCTTTCTAGCACAGATACGCAGTATTTT. Filled out from reference TRBV7-9 and TRBJ2-3, the complete variable domain reads DTGVSQNPRHKITKRGQNVTFRCDPISEHNRLYWYRQTLGQGPEFLTYFQNEAQLEKSRLLSDRFSAERPKGSFSTLEIQRTEQGDSAMYLCATAPLSSTDTQYFGPGTRLTVL.